The entry below describes one T cell receptor (beta chain). Its antigen is still unknown. This specimen comes from a study of T cell responses to AZD1222 COVID-19 vaccine. Study-wide results and limits: Reportedly, close to half of spike-specific TCRs are directed against unmutated variant regions. Seropositive AZD1222 recipients at baseline numbered only five or six.

Germline V CDR1 and CDR2: SGHTA, FQGNSA. V was clipped by 5 bases and J by 2 bases; unmatched bases: 4. This CDR3 contains 14 residues. The repertoire was sequenced with immunoSEQ multiplex PCR; TCRdb's copy has only in-frame clones and lacks some. The repertoire includes about 110,000 clones, approximately 94% of them detected once, and 2.9% sits in the top ten. This material consisted of peripheral blood, taken 28 days after the second AZD1222 dose. This TCR was sampled from an adult who received the AZD1222 COVID-19 vaccine. J is TRBJ2-5 and V is TRBV7-2, with 8 positions matching TRBD1. Written as DNA, the CDR3 is TGTGCCAGCAGCCAACAGGGGGGTCAAGAGACCCAGTACTTC. Amino acids: CASSQQGGQETQYF.